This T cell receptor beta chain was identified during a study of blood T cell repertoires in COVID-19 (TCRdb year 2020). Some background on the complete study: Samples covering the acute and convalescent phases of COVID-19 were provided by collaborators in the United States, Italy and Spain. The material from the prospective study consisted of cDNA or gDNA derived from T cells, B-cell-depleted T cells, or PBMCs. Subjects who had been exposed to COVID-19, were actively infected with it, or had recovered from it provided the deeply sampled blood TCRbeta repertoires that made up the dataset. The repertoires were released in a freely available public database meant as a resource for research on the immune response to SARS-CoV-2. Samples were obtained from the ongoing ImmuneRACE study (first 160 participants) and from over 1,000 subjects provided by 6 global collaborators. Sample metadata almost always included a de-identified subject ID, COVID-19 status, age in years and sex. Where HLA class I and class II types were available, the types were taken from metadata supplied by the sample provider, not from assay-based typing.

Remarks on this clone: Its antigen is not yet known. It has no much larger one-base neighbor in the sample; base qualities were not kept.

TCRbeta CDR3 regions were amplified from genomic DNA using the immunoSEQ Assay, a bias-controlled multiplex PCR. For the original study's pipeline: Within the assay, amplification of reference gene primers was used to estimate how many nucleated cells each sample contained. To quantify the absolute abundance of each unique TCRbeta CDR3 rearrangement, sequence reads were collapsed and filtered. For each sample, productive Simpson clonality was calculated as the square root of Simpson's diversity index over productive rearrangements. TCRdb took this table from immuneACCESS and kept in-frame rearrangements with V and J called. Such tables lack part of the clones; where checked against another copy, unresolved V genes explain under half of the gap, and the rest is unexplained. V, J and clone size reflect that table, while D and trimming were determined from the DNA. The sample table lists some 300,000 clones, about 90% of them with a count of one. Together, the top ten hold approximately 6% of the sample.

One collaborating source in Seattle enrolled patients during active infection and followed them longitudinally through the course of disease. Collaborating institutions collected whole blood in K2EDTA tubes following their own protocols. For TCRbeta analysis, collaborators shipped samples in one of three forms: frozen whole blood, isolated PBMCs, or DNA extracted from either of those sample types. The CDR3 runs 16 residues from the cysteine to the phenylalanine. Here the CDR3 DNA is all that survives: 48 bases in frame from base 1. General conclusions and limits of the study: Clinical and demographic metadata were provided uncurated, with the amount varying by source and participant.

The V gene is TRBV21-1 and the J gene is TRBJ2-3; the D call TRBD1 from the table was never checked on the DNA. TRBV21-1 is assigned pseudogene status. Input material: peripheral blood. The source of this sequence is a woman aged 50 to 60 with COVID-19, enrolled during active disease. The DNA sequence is TGTGCCAGCACCCCACATCAATTAACAGGGACAGATACGCAGTATTTT. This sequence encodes CASTPHQLTGTDTQYF.